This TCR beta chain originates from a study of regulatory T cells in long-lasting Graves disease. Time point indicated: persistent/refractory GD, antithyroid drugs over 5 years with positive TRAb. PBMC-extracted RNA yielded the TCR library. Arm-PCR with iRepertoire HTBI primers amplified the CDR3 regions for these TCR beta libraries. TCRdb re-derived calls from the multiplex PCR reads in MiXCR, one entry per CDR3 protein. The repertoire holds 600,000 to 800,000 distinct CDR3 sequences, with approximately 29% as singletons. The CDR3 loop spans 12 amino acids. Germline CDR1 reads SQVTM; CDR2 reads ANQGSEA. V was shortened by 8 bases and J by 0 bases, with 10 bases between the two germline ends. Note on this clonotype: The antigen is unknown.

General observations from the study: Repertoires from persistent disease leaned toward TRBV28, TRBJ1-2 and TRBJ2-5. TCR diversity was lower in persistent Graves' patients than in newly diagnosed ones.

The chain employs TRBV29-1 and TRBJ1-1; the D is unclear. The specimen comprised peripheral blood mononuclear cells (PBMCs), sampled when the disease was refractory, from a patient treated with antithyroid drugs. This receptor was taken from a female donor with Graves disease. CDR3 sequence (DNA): TGCAGCTACACAGAGTTGAACACTGAAGCTTTCTTT. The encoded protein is CSYTELNTEAFF.